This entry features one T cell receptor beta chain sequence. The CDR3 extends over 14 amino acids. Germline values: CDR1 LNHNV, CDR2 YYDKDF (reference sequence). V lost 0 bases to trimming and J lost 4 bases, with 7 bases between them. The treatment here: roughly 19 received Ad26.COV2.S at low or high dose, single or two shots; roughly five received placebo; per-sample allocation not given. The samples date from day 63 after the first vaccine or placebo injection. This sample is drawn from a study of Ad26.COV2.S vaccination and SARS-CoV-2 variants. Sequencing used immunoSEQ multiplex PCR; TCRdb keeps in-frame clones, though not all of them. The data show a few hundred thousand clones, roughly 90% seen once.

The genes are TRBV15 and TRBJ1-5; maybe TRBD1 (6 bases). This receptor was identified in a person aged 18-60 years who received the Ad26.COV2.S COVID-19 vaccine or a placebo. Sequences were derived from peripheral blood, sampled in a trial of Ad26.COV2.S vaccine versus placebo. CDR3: CATSREGGNQPQHF. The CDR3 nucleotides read TGTGCCACCAGCAGAGAAGGGGGGAATCAGCCCCAGCATTTT.